The 15 T cell receptor beta chains reported below all come from one sample, sequenced in a study of response to subunit inactivated influenza vaccine. TCRdb reanalysed the RT-PCR reads using MiXCR and keeps one entry per CDR3 protein. The sample has 500,000 to 600,000 distinct CDR3 sequences; around 15% are singletons. Sequencing used PBMCs from blood, obtained roughly 13 days after vaccination. These receptors came from a man in his forties or fifties who received an inactivated influenza vaccine.

On this clonotype itself: Since no conserved phenylalanine or tryptophan closes the CDR3, a read error is the likely cause. It is unclear where the CDR3 begins or ends on the DNA, so no DNA is shown, and the CDR3 is as TCRdb lists it. CDR3 sequence reads: CASSQGTTPLKV. The rearrangement links TRBV3-1 to TRBJ2-5. Germline lookup yields CDR1 LGHDT and CDR2 YNNKEL (reference sequence). From its first to its last residue, the CDR3 has 12 amino acids.

V and J are TRBV10-3 and TRBJ2-7; 7 bases agree with TRBD2. Germline trimming cut 0 bases from V and 4 bases from J; bases unmatched to any gene: 6. CDR1 ENHRY and CDR2 SYGVKD come from the germline V gene. This CDR3 contains 15 residues. Here the CDR3 DNA reads TGTGCCATCAGTGAGTCGGCGCGGGGGAGGTACGAGCAGTACTTC. Its protein is CAISESARGRYEQYF.

The rearrangement joins TRBV15 to TRBJ2-2; no definite D call. This CDR3 has 12 amino acids. Germline V CDR1 and CDR2: LNHNV, YYDKDF (reference sequence). The ends were cut back, 3 bases at V and 5 bases at J, with 4 bases in the middle. Written as DNA, the CDR3 is TGTGCCACCAGCAGTCTGACCGGGGAGCTGTTTTTT. This gives the protein CATSSLTGELFF.

This clonotype was seen more than once but under ten times. The chain links TRBV6-2 or TRBV6-3 to TRBJ1-1, with D maybe TRBD1 (6 bases). The CDR3 is 16 residues long. Germline V gives CDR1 MNHEY, CDR2 SVGEGT. Trimming removed 0 bases at V and 3 bases at J, with 14 bases between. CDR3 in amino acids: CASSYSIPGVYTEAFF. The CDR3 DNA is TGTGCCAGCAGTTACTCGATCCCAGGGGTATACACTGAAGCTTTCTTT.

This chain joins TRBV7-6 and TRBJ2-3; D ambiguous. Trimming left V 1 base short and J 0 bases short, with 5 bases between. The CDR3 covers 14 residues. In germline, CDR1 is SGHVS, CDR2 FNYEAQ. The CDR3 loop reads CASSLEYSTDTQYF. The CDR3 DNA reads TGTGCCAGCAGCTTAGAATATAGCACAGATACGCAGTATTTT.

The chain carries TRBV6-5 and TRBJ2-7; D not resolved. Per germline, CDR1 MNHEY and CDR2 SVGAGI. This CDR3 is 13 amino acids long. V shed 1 base and J shed 4 bases, with 8 bases lying between them. The CDR3 loop is CASSYFSGYEQYF. The CDR3 DNA sequence: TGTGCCAGCAGTTACTTCTCAGGTTACGAGCAGTACTTC.

This chain connects TRBV20-1 to TRBJ1-1; D gene uncertain. V was cut by 0 bases and J by 7 bases, with 12 bases left in between. There are 13 residues in the CDR3. The V gene's germline CDR1 is DFQATT and CDR2 SNEGSKA (reference sequence). CDR3: CSAREPAAGEAFF. Here the CDR3 DNA reads TGCAGTGCTAGAGAACCGGCGGCGGGTGAAGCTTTCTTT.

This chain connects TRBV29-1 to TRBJ2-7, with 8 bases identical to TRBD2. Per the germline V gene, CDR1 is SQVTM and CDR2 is ANQGSEA. J gave up 7 bases and V 5 bases, and 7 bases lay outside the gene matches. There are 12 residues in the CDR3. The DNA for the CDR3 is TGCAGCGTTTCAGCGGGGGCTATAGAGCAGTACTTC. The encoded protein is CSVSAGAIEQYF.

The sample holds many counts of this clonotype. This CDR3 reads CSVRQGGYNEQFF. The CDR3 bases are TGCAGTGTAAGACAGGGAGGGTACAATGAGCAGTTCTTC. The V call is TRBV20-1, the J call TRBJ2-1; D is perhaps TRBD1 or TRBD2 (7 bases each). This CDR3 contains 13 residues. V lost 7 bases and J 4 bases, leaving 14 bases between the germline ends. Germline assignment: CDR1 DFQATT and CDR2 SNEGSKA (reference sequence).

In its sample, this clonotype was seen many times. This sequence joins TRBV20-1 and TRBJ2-7; D gene ambiguous. Trimming shortened V by 1 base and J by 5 bases, and 9 bases separated the two germline ends. The germline gives CDR1 DFQATT, CDR2 SNEGSKA (reference sequence). The CDR3 length is 12 residues. The CDR3 DNA reads as TGCAGTGCTAGAGTTGGTCTAGACGAGCAGTACTTC. This encodes CSARVGLDEQYF.

At least ten counts were recorded for this clonotype. Mismatch with germline at one junction end may stem from a read error. The chain has TRBV6-1 and TRBJ2-7; 8 bases align to TRBD1. The CDR3 has 13 amino acids. CDR1 and CDR2 from the germline V gene are MNHNS and SASEGT. DNA for the CDR3: TGCGCCAGCAGGGGGACAGGAGCCTACGAGCAGTACTTC. Translating it yields CASRGTGAYEQYF.

The sample holds a few counts of this clonotype. CDR3 residues: CASTSRNRDTEAFF. CDR3 bases: TGTGCCAGCACCTCTCGGAACAGGGACACTGAAGCTTTCTTT. The genes are TRBV12-3 or TRBV12-4 and TRBJ1-1; D is possibly TRBD1 (6 bases). V dropped 7 bases and J dropped 3 bases, with 15 bases sitting between them. This CDR3 has 14 amino acids.

This clonotype was found a few times. J is TRBJ2-3 and V is TRBV20-1, with D possibly TRBD2 on 6 matching bases. The CDR3 consists of 18 residues. Looked up from germline, CDR1 is DFQATT and CDR2 is SNEGSKA (reference sequence). Trimming stripped 0 bases from V and 4 bases from J, with 23 bases between. The CDR3 protein is CSARDPLTSRQRSDTQYF. CDR3 nucleotide sequence: TGCAGTGCTAGAGATCCCCTGACTAGTCGGCAGCGTTCAGATACGCAGTATTTT.

This clonotype was counted only a few times. This chain joins TRBV29-1 and TRBJ1-1; possibly TRBD1 for D (6 bases). Trimming pared 7 bases from V and 3 bases from J, leaving 15 bases between. Per the germline V gene, CDR1 is SQVTM and CDR2 is ANQGSEA. The CDR3 spans 13 residues. Here the CDR3 reads CSGRTGLDTEAFF. The CDR3 nucleotides read TGCAGCGGCCGAACAGGGCTTGACACTGAAGCTTTCTTT.

In its sample, this clonotype was seen many times. The chain employs TRBV6-2 or TRBV6-3 and TRBJ2-5, with 11 bases identical to TRBD2. The V gene's germline CDR1 is MNHEY and CDR2 SVGEGT. The CDR3 is 15 residues long. With 4 bases clipped from V and 4 bases from J, the junction kept 5 bases outside the gene matches. The CDR3 coding sequence is TGTGCCAGCAGTTTCGGACTAGCGGGCTCAGAGACCCAGTACTTC. It translates to CASSFGLAGSETQYF.